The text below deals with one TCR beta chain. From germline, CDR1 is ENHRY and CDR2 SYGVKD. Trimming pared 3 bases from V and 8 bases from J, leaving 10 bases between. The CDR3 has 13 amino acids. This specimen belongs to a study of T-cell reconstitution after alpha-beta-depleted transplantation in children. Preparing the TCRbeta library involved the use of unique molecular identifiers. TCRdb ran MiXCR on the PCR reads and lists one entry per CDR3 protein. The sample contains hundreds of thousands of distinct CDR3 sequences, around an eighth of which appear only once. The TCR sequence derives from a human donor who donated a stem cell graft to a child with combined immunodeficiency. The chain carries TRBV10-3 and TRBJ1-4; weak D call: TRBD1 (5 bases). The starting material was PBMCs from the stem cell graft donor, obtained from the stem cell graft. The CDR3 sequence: CAISDGGSEKLFF. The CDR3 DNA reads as TGTGCCATCAGTGATGGGGGTTCCGAAAAACTGTTTTTT.